This T cell receptor beta chain was recorded in a study of beta chain features in type 1 diabetes. Regarding this clone: Antigen specificity is unknown.

The CDR3 has 14 amino acids. V gave up 4 bases and J gave up 2 bases, with 12 bases separating them. CDR1 and CDR2 from the germline V gene are SGHRS and YFSETQ. General study points: Significant though moderate, a shortening of TCRB CDR3s appeared in all four CD4+ subsets of Type 1 diabetes patients.

The authors reverse transcribed all of the isolated RNA, so sequencing captured expressed TCRB transcripts. Here immunoSEQ multiplex PCR was the method, and the copy in TCRdb shows in-frame clones only, minus some. This sample has around 140,000 clones; around an eighth occur once, and the top ten carry under 1.5%. The receptor comes from a young man with type 1 diabetes. The chain employs TRBV5-1 and TRBJ1-1, with D tentatively TRBD1 (6 bases). The specimen sequenced was central memory CD4+ T cells from blood. The CDR3 sequence is CASSRDTANTEAFF. In DNA, the CDR3 is TGCGCCAGCAGCCGGGACACGGCAAACACTGAAGCTTTCTTT.